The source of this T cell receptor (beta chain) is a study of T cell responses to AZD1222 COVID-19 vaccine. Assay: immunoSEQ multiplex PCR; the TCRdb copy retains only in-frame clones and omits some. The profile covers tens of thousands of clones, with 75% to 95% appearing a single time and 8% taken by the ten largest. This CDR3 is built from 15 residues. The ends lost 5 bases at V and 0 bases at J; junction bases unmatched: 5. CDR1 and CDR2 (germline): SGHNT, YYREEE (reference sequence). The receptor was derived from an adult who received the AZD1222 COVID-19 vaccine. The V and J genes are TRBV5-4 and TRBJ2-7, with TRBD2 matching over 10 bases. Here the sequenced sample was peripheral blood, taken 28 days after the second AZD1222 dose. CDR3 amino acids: CASSPTSGTSYEQYF. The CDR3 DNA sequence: TGTGCCAGCAGTCCTACTAGCGGGACCTCCTACGAGCAGTACTTC.